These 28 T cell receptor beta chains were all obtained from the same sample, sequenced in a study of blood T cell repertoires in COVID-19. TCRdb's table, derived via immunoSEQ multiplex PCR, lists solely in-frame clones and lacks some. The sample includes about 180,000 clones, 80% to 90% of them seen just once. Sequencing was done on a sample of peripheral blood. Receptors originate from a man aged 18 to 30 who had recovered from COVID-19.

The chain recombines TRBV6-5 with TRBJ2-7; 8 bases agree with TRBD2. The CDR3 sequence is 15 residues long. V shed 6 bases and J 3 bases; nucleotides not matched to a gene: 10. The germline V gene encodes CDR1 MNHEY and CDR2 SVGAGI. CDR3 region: CASSLTSGPLYEQYF. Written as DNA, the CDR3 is TGTGCCAGCAGCCTTACTAGCGGACCGCTCTACGAGCAGTACTTC.

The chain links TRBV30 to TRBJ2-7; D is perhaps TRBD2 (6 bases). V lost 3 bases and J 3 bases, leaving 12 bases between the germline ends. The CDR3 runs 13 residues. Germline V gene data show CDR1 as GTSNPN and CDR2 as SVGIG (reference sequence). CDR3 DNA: TGTGCCTGGAGGGCCATAGCGGACTACGAGCAGTACTTC. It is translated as CAWRAIADYEQYF.

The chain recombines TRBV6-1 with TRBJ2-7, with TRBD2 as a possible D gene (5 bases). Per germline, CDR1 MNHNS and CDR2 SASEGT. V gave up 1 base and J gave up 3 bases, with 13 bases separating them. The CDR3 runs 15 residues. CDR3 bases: TGTGCCAGCAGTGAAGAAGGAGGCGCTTTCTACGAGCAGTACTTC. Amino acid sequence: CASSEEGGAFYEQYF.

The CDR3 DNA reads TGTGCCAGCTCAGACAGCTCAACTAATGAAAAACTGTTTTTT. Residues: CASSDSSTNEKLFF. The V call is TRBV6-5, the J call TRBJ1-4; the D gene is possibly TRBD1 (5 bases). The V and J ends lost 8 bases and 0 bases respectively, with 10 bases between them. Per germline, CDR1 MNHEY and CDR2 SVGAGI. The CDR3 runs 14 residues.

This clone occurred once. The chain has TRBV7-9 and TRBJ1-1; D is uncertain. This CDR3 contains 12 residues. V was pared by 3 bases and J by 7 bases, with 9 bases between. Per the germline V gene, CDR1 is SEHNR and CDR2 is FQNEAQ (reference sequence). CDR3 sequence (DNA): TGTGCCAGCAGCTTCGGGGTCAATGAAGCTTTCTTT. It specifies CASSFGVNEAFF.

Here the CDR3 reads CASSESSGRSTDTQYF. DNA for the CDR3: TGTGCCAGCAGTGAATCAAGCGGGAGGAGCACAGATACGCAGTATTTT. V and J are TRBV25-1 and TRBJ2-3, with TRBD2 identical over 9 bases. Germline CDR1 reads MGHDK; CDR2 reads SYGVNS. Germline trimming cut 1 base from V and 0 bases from J; bases unmatched to any gene: 2. The CDR3 runs to 16 residues.

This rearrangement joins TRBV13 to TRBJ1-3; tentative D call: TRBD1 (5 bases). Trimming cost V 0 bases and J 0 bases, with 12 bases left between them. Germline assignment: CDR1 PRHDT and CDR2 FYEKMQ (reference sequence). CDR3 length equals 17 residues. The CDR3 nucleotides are TGTGCCAGCAGCTTAGGGGGAGGGGAGACCTCTGGAAACACCATATATTTT. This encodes CASSLGGGETSGNTIYF.

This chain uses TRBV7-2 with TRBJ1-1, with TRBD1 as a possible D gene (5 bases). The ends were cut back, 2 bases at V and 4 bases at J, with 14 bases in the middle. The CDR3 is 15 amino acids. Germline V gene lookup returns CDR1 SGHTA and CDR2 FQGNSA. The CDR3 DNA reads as TGTGCCAGCAGCTTACTAGATTGGAGGGGCACTGAAGCTTTCTTT. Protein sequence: CASSLLDWRGTEAFF. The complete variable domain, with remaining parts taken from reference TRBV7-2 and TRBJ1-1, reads GAGVSQSPSNKVTEKGKDVELRCDPISGHTALYWYRQSLGQGLEFLIYFQGNSAPDKSGLPSDRFSAERTGGSVSTLTIQRTQQEDSAVYLCASSLLDWRGTEAFFGQGTRLTVV.

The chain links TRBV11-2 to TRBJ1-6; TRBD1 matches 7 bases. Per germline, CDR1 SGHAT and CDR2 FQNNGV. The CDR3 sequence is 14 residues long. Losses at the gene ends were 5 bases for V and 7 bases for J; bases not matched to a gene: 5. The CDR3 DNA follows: TGTGCCAGCAGCCTGGGACAGCAGAATTCACCCCTCCACTTT. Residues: CASSLGQQNSPLHF.

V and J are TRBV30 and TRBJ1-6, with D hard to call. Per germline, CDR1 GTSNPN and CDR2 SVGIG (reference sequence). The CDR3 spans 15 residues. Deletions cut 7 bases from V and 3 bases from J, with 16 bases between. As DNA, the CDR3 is TGTGCCTACCTCATCGGTGGTAGCTATAATTCACCCCTCCACTTT. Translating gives CAYLIGGSYNSPLHF.

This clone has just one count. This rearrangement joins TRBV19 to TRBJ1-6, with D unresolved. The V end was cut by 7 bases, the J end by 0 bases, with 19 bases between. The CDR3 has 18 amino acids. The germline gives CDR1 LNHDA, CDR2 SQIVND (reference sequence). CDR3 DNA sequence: TGTGCCAGTACCCGGGAAGACCGATACAGCTCCTATAATTCACCCCTCCACTTT. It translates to CASTREDRYSSYNSPLHF.

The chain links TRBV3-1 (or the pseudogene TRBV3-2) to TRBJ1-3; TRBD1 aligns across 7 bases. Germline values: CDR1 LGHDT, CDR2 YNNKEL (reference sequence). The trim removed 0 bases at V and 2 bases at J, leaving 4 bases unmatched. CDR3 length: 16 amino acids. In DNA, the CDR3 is TGTGCCAGCAGCCAAGACCCCGGGACAGCTGGAAACACCATATATTTT. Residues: CASSQDPGTAGNTIYF.

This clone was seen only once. The DNA for the CDR3 is TGTGCCTGGAGTTTTGGCCCCGTTTACGAGCAGTACTTC. Translating gives CAWSFGPVYEQYF. The chain links TRBV30 to TRBJ2-7; D gene unclear. Trimming left V 2 bases short and J 4 bases short, with 12 bases between. This CDR3 has 13 residues. CDR1 and CDR2 from the germline V gene are GTSNPN and SVGIG (reference sequence).

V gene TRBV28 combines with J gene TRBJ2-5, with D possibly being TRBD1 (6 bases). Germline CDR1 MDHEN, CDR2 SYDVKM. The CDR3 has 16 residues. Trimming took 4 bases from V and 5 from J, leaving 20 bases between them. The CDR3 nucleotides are TGTGCCAGCAGTTCAGCAGGGGCCGCGGAAGAGGAGACCCAGTACTTC. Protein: CASSSAGAAEEETQYF. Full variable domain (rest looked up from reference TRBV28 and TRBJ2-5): DVKVTQSSRYLVKRTGEKVFLECVQDMDHENMFWYRQDPGLGLRLIYFSYDVKMKEKGDIPEGYSVSREKKERFSLILESASTNQTSMYLCASSSAGAAEEETQYFGPGTRLLVL.

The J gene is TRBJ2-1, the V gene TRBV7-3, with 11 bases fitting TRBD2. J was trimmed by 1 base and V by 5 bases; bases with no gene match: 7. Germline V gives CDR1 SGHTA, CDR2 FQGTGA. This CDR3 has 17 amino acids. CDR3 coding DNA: TGTGCCAGCAGCCCACGGACTAGCGGGCTGTCCTACAATGAGCAGTTCTTC. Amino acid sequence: CASSPRTSGLSYNEQFF.

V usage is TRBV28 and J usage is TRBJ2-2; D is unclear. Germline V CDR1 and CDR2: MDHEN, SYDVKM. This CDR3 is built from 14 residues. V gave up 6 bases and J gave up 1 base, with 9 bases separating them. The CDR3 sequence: CASSLGRNTGELFF. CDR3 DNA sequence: TGTGCCAGCAGCCTAGGCCGGAACACCGGGGAGCTGTTTTTT.

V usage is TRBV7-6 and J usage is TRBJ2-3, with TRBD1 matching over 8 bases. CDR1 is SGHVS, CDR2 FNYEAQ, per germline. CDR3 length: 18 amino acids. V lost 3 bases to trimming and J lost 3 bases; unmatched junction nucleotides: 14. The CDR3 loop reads CASSLAGTGEPRTDTQYF. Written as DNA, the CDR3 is TGTGCCAGCAGCTTGGCCGGGACAGGCGAACCGAGGACAGATACGCAGTATTTT. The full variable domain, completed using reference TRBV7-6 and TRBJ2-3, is GAGVSQSPRYKVTKRGQDVALRCDPISGHVSLYWYRQALGQGPEFLTYFNYEAQQDKSGLPNDRFSAERPEGSISTLTIQRTEQRDSAMYRCASSLAGTGEPRTDTQYFGPGTRLTVL.

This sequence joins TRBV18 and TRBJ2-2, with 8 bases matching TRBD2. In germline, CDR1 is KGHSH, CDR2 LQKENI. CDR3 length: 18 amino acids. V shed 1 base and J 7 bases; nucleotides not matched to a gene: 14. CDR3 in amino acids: CASSPRIAGRKGGGELFF. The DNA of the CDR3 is TGTGCCAGCTCACCACGGATAGCGGGGCGGAAAGGGGGCGGGGAGCTGTTTTTT. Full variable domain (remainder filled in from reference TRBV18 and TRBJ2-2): NAGVMQNPRHLVRRRGQEARLRCSPMKGHSHVYWYRQLPEEGLKFMVYLQKENIIDESGMPKERFSAEFPKEGPSILRIQQVVRGDSAAYFCASSPRIAGRKGGGELFFGEGSRLTVL.

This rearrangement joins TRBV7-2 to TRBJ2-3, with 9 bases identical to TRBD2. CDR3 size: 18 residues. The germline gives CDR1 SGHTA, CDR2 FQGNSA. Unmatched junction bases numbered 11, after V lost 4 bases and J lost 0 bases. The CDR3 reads CASSSDPSGKTSTDTQYF. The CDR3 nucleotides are TGTGCCAGCAGCTCAGACCCTAGCGGGAAGACTAGCACAGATACGCAGTATTTT. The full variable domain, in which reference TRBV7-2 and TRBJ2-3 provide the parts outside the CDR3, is GAGVSQSPSNKVTEKGKDVELRCDPISGHTALYWYRQSLGQGLEFLIYFQGNSAPDKSGLPSDRFSAERTGGSVSTLTIQRTQQEDSAVYLCASSSDPSGKTSTDTQYFGPGTRLTVL.

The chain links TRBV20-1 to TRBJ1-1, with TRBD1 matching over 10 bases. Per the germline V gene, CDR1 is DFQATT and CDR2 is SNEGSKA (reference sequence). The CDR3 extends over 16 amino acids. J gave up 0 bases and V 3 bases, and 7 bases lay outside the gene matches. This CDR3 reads CSASPDRGVLNTEAFF. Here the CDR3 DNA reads TGCAGTGCTAGTCCGGACAGGGGGGTTTTGAACACTGAAGCTTTCTTT.

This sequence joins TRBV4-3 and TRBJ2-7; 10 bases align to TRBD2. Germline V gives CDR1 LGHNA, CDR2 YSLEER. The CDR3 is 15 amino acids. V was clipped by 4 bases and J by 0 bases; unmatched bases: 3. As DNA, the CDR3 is TGCGCCAGCAGCCCAGGACTAGCGGCCTCCTACGAGCAGTACTTC. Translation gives CASSPGLAASYEQYF.

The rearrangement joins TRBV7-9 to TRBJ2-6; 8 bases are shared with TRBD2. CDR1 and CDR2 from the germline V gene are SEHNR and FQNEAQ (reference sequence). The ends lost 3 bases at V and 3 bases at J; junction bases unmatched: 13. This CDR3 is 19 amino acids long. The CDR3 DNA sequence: TGTGCCAGCAGCTTCTCCCAGCGGGAGAGAGGCCGTGGGGCCAACGTCCTGACTTTC. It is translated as CASSFSQRERGRGANVLTF.

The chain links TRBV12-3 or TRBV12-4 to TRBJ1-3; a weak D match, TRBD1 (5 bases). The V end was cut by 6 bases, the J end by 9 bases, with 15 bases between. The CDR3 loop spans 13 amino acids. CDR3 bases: TGTGCCAGCAGCCAGGGCGCTTCTACCACCATATATTTT. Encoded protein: CASSQGASTTIYF.

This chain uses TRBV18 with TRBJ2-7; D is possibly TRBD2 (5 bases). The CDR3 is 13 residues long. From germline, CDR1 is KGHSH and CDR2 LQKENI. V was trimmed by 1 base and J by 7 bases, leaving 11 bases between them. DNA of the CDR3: TGTGCCAGCTCACCACGGCGGGCTCCGGAGCAGTACTTC. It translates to CASSPRRAPEQYF.

CDR3 nucleotide sequence: TGTGCCAGCAGCCCCGCGGGTAGCGGGACTATCTACGAGCAGTACTTC. It yields the protein CASSPAGSGTIYEQYF. The J gene is TRBJ2-7, the V gene TRBV5-4, with TRBD2 matching over 8 bases. Per the germline V gene, CDR1 is SGHNT and CDR2 is YYREEE (reference sequence). The length of the CDR3 is 16 residues. Losses at the gene ends were 4 bases for V and 3 bases for J; bases not matched to a gene: 12.

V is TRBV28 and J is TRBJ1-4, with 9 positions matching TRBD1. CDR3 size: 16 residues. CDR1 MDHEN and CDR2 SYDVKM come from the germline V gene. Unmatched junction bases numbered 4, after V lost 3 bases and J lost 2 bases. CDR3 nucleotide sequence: TGTGCCAGCAGTTTTGGACAGGGGTGGACTAATGAAAAACTGTTTTTT. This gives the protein CASSFGQGWTNEKLFF.

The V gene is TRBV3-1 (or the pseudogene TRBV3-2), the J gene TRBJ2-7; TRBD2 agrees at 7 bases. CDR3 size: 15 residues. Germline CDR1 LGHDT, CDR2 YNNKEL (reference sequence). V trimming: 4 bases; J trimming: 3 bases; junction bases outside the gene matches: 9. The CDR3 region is CASSPGGGDLYEQYF. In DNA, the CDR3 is TGTGCCAGCAGCCCGGGGGGAGGGGACCTCTACGAGCAGTACTTC.

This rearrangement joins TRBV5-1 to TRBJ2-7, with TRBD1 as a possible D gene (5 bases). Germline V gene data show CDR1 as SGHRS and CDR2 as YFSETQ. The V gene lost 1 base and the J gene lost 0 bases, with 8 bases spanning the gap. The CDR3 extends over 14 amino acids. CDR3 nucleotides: TGCGCCAGCAGCTTGACAGGTCCCTCCTACGAGCAGTACTTC. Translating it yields CASSLTGPSYEQYF.